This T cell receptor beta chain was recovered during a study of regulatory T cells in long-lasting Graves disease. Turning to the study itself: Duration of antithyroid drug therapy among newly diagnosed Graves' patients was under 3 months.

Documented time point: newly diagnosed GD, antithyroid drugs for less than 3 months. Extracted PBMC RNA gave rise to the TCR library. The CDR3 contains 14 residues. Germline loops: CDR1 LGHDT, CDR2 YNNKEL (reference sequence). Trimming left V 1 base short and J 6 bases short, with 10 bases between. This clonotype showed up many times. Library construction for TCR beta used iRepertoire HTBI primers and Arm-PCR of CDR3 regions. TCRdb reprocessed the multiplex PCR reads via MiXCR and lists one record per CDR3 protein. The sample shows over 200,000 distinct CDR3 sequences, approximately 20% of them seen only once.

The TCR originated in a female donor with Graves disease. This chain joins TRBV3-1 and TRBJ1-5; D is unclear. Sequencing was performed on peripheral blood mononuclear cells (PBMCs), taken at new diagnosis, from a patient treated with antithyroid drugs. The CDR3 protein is CASSQGWEGQPQHF. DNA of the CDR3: TGTGCCAGCAGCCAAGGGTGGGAGGGTCAGCCCCAGCATTTT.